This T cell receptor beta chain originates from a study of blood T cells in healthy people across ages. V lost 4 bases, J lost 4 bases, and 7 bases stayed unmatched. Germline CDR1 and CDR2: SGHRS and YFSETQ. This CDR3 has 14 residues. PCR was performed a second time for about 7 to 11 cycles using a sample-barcoded 5' primer and a J-beta primer mix. TCRdb reprocessed the 5' RACE reads via MiXCR and lists one record per CDR3 protein. The data hold more than 1 million distinct CDR3 sequences, with less than 50% observed a single time. The chain couples TRBV5-1 to TRBJ2-7, with 8 bases matching TRBD2. Sequencing was carried out using blood. This clonotype originated in a woman in her fifties or sixties in good health. The CDR3 region is CASSHGTSIYEQYF. CDR3 coding DNA: TGCGCCAGCAGCCACGGGACTAGTATTTACGAGCAGTACTTC.